The rows below give T cell receptor beta chains drawn from one sample of a study of blood T cell repertoires in COVID-19. Sequencing used immunoSEQ multiplex PCR; TCRdb keeps in-frame clones, though not all of them. The sample shows roughly 100,000 clones, roughly 83% of them seen only once. Input material: peripheral blood. Receptors were obtained from an elderly woman with active or convalescent COVID-19. Each CDR3 is given with its conserved first and last residue. The D gene is left open where the match is weak. Only some rows state a clone size, as once, few, many or a class for expanded clones.

clone_size j_call v_call d_call cdr3_nt cdr3_aa
. TRBJ1-1 TRBV2 . TGTGCCAGCAGTTTTAACATGAACACTGAAGCTTTCTTT CASSFNMNTEAFF
many TRBJ1-6 TRBV2 . TGTGCCAGCAGGGCTAGCGACAGACCTTCACCCCTCCACTTT CASRASDRPSPLHF
. TRBJ1-2 TRBV20-1 . TGCAGTGCTAGTAGTGACACCCGGGGCTATGGCTACACCTTC CSASSDTRGYGYTF
. TRBJ1-6 TRBV7-3 . TGTGCCAGCAGCTTAGTTTATCGGGACTTTAGAACCCATGGTGGAAATTCACCCCTCCACTTT CASSLVYRDFRTHGGNSPLHF
. TRBJ2-3 TRBV10-3 . TGTGCCATCAGTGAAGGGAGGGGGGTAGATACGCAGTATTTT CAISEGRGVDTQYF
. TRBJ1-2 TRBV28 TRBD1 TGTGCCAGCAGCAAGCAGGGGGCGGGTGGCTACACCTTC CASSKQGAGGYTF
. TRBJ1-1 TRBV28 TRBD1 TGTGCCAGCAGTTTAGGCGGGACAGGGGGCTTCGGTGAAGCTTTCTTT CASSLGGTGGFGEAFF
. TRBJ1-6 TRBV19 . TGTGCCAGTAGTATTTTCGAGGATTCACCCCTCCACTTT CASSIFEDSPLHF
. TRBJ2-7 TRBV5-1 TRBD2 TGCGCCAGCAGCTTGGAAGGTCTAGCGGGGGCCGAGCAGTACTTC CASSLEGLAGAEQYF
. TRBJ1-2 TRBV7-2 TRBD1 TGTGCCAGCAGCTCAAGGAGGACAGGGGGAGGGGGCTACACCTTC CASSSRRTGGGGYTF
. TRBJ2-3 TRBV5-6 TRBD2 TGTGCCAGCAGCTCCCTAGCGGGAGATACGCAGTATTTT CASSSLAGDTQYF
. TRBJ1-2 TRBV28 TRBD1 TGTGCCAGCAGAGGGACAGGGGGCGCTCCCGTCTATGGCTACACCTTC CASRGTGGAPVYGYTF
few TRBJ1-4 TRBV28 . TGTGCCAGCTGGAGGGGCTATAATGAAAAACTGTTTTTT CASWRGYNEKLFF
. TRBJ2-1 TRBV27 TRBD2 TGTGCCAGCAGTTTAGCGGGAGAAGGGAATGAGCAGTTCTTC CASSLAGEGNEQFF
once TRBJ2-5 TRBV5-4 . TGTGCCAGCAGCTTGGAGCGGACCGAAGAGACCCAGTACTTC CASSLERTEETQYF
. TRBJ1-3 TRBV5-8 TRBD1 TGTGCCAGCAGCCAATTGGGACAGGGCTTTGGATTTCGAAACACCATATATTTT CASSQLGQGFGFRNTIYF
. TRBJ1-1 TRBV4-1 TRBD1 TGCGCCAGCAGCCAAGGAGGGGGCCGGGGGAACACTGAAGCTTTCTTT CASSQGGGRGNTEAFF
. TRBJ2-1 TRBV19 . TGTGCCAGTAGTAACAGCCACCGGGACTCCTCCTACAATGAGCAGTTCTTC CASSNSHRDSSYNEQFF
. TRBJ1-5 TRBV7-2 TRBD1 TGTGCCAGCAGCTTTTCCGGGACAGGGGGCTATCAGCCCCAGCATTTT CASSFSGTGGYQPQHF